This T cell receptor beta chain comes out of a study of response to subunit inactivated influenza vaccine. Germline V gene data show CDR1 as DFQATT and CDR2 as SNEGSKA (reference sequence). This CDR3 is built from 18 residues. TCRdb reanalysed the RT-PCR reads using MiXCR and keeps one entry per CDR3 protein. The sample contains about 500,000 distinct CDR3 sequences, more than 15% of which appear only once. The TCR originated in a man between 50 and 70 years old who received an inactivated influenza vaccine. Specimen: CD4+ T cells sorted from PBMCs, collected 23 to 25 months after vaccination. The chain links TRBV20-1 to TRBJ2-7, with 12 bases that match TRBD2. CDR3 bases: TGCAGGGGCCAGGCTCCCTGGCCGACTAGCGGGGGTTCCTACGAGCAGTACTTC. Translation: CRGQAPWPTSGGSYEQYF.